A selection of T cell receptor beta chains follows, all from one sample in a study of blood T cell repertoires in COVID-19. Assay used: immunoSEQ multiplex PCR; TCRdb lists only in-frame clones, some missing. The sample lists 200,000 or so clones, around four fifths occurring once. Material: peripheral blood. The receptors come from a human donor with acute or convalescent COVID-19. The donor label of this sample is uncertain. The CDR3 runs from the conserved cysteine through the conserved F or W.

j_call	v_call	cdr3_aa
TRBJ1-6	TRBV7-8	CASSLRTGDNSPLHF
TRBJ2-5	TRBV2	CASRSGTGAETQYF
TRBJ2-5	TRBV7-2	CASSFGGSGRLETQYF
TRBJ1-2	TRBV28	CASSFENNYGYTF
TRBJ2-7	TRBV6-2/TRBV6-3	CASSRDRDPYEQYF
TRBJ2-7	TRBV7-2	CASSLAGLAAAYEQYF
TRBJ1-1	TRBV28	CASSFFRGTGTEAFF
TRBJ1-2	TRBV6-2/TRBV6-3	CASSPTGVHGYTF
TRBJ2-1	TRBV5-1	CASSSGWGGRADEQFF
TRBJ2-1	TRBV19	CASSPIAGGPGNEQFF
TRBJ1-2	TRBV7-9	CASSLDRGYYGYTF
TRBJ2-3	TRBV25-1	CASSFSGSTWDTQYF
TRBJ1-5	TRBV29-1	CSVGEISNQPQHF
TRBJ2-7	TRBV2	CASRIASGPYEQYF
TRBJ1-1	TRBV18	CASSQQGWDTEAFF
TRBJ1-1	TRBV6-6	CASSYGQGRPEAFF
TRBJ2-1	TRBV7-9	CASSPSGSSHNEQFF
TRBJ1-1	TRBV7-9	CASTHWGTGEREAFF
TRBJ1-3	TRBV4-3	CASSQDYDTASGNTIYF
TRBJ2-5	TRBV6-5	CASAKGTGRVETQYF
TRBJ2-2	TRBV3-1/TRBV3-2	CASGVWAGASTGELFF
TRBJ2-7	TRBV5-1	CASRTGTGSYEQYF
TRBJ2-2	TRBV10-3	CAISPSDRGNGELFF
TRBJ1-1	TRBV28	CASNLRGLNTEAFF
TRBJ2-3	TRBV9	CASSADYSLTDTQYF
TRBJ2-7	TRBV6-5	CASSYGPGQGGEQYF
TRBJ2-5	TRBV12-2	CASRPTGYWYVLDQETQYF
TRBJ1-1	TRBV6-5	CASSRTVHTGAFF
TRBJ2-5	TRBV6-6	CASSYYRTGGKETQYF
TRBJ1-2	TRBV9	CASRRTGGFNYGYTF
TRBJ1-1	TRBV12-3/TRBV12-4	CASSLRTDTEAFF
TRBJ1-1	TRBV5-1	CASSLGKGVNTEAFF
TRBJ2-1	TRBV7-2	CASSLEPGAYNEQFF
TRBJ1-5	TRBV9	CASSVEQGQPQHF
TRBJ2-7	TRBV23-1	CPREGGYEQYF
TRBJ1-2	TRBV4-2	CASSSSQGSNYGYTF
TRBJ2-1	TRBV7-9	CASSLQPGQGWSEQFF
TRBJ1-2	TRBV2	CASSAQGNYGYTF
TRBJ1-5	TRBV27	CASSLLYSQGGQPQHF
TRBJ2-7	TRBV30	CAWSRGLAGDYEQYF
TRBJ1-1	TRBV12-3/TRBV12-4	CASSLMAGEAFF
TRBJ2-7	TRBV3-1/TRBV3-2	CASSQQGWSYEQYF
TRBJ1-1	TRBV18	CASSARGSGTEAFF
TRBJ2-2	TRBV21-1	CASSPRQGRTGELFF
TRBJ2-7	TRBV7-6	CASSLEVGIHYEQYF
TRBJ2-1	TRBV9	CASSVMAGGGYNEQFF
TRBJ1-1	TRBV13	CASSPTPGQGVPEAFF
TRBJ1-1	TRBV30	CAWRPRDRVRVTEAFF
TRBJ2-1	TRBV4-3	CASSQSTGGGNEQFF